The 22 T cell receptor beta chains below were found in one sample sequenced in a study of a mutant IDH1 vaccine in newly diagnosed glioma. Time point defined: baseline, week 1 (first vaccination visit). The treatment was: pre-vaccination baseline after standard-of-care therapy. Sequencing was performed with immunoSEQ multiplex PCR; in TCRdb, only in-frame clones are kept and a portion is missing. The table has roughly 70,000 clones, approximately 82% seen once. The sequenced sample was peripheral blood mononuclear cells (PBMCs), obtained from a glioma patient treated with radiotherapy, temozolomide or both. The receptors here all came from a woman under 30 with glioma. Some clones in this sample may be carry-over from other donors' samples.

The V and J genes are TRBV14 and TRBJ1-6; D is possibly TRBD1 (6 bases). CDR3 length equals 15 residues. Germline V gene lookup returns CDR1 SGHDN and CDR2 FVKESK. V shed 4 bases and J shed 10 bases, with 17 bases lying between them. The CDR3 loop reads CASSPTTGLVSPLHF. Here the CDR3 DNA reads TGTGCCAGCAGCCCAACGACAGGCTTAGTATCACCCCTCCACTTT.

This clone was seen a handful of times. The V call is TRBV2, the J call TRBJ1-1; D unclear. From germline, CDR1 is SNHLY and CDR2 FYNNEI. Trimming left V 1 base short and J 0 bases short, with 12 bases between. CDR3 length: 16 residues. CDR3 region: CASSEGRRQMNTEAFF. Written as DNA, the CDR3 is TGTGCCAGCAGTGAAGGTCGTAGGCAAATGAACACTGAAGCTTTCTTT.

The chain combines TRBV7-9 with TRBJ2-6; the D gene is possibly TRBD1 (5 bases). Trimming left V 1 base short and J 3 bases short, with 7 bases between. The germline V gene has CDR1 SEHNR and CDR2 FQNEAQ (reference sequence). This CDR3 is 15 amino acids long. CDR3 bases: TGTGCCAGCAGCTTAGTAGGGGTTGGGGCCAACGTCCTGACTTTC. It translates to CASSLVGVGANVLTF. The entire variable domain, with the rest obtained from reference TRBV7-9 and TRBJ2-6, is as follows: DTGVSQNPRHKITKRGQNVTFRCDPISEHNRLYWYRQTLGQGPEFLTYFQNEAQLEKSRLLSDRFSAERPKGSFSTLEIQRTEQGDSAMYLCASSLVGVGANVLTFGAGSRLTVL.

The chain couples TRBV5-1 to TRBJ2-7, with D tentatively TRBD2 (6 bases). CDR1 is SGHRS and CDR2 is YFSETQ in the germline V gene. Trimming removed 4 bases from V and 3 bases from J, with 11 bases in between. This CDR3 is 13 amino acids long. The CDR3 is CASSPRGDYEQYF. The CDR3 coding sequence is TGCGCCAGCAGCCCCCGCGGGGACTACGAGCAGTACTTC.

The chain combines TRBV19 with TRBJ2-7; D not resolved. This CDR3 contains 13 residues. V was trimmed by 6 bases and J by 1 base, leaving 10 bases between them. Germline CDR1 is LNHDA and CDR2 is SQIVND (reference sequence). The CDR3 bases are TGTGCCAGTAGCCCTCACGATTCCTACGAGCAGTACTTC. The encoded protein is CASSPHDSYEQYF.

This chain connects TRBV15 to TRBJ1-5; D is possibly TRBD1 (6 bases). This CDR3 has 16 residues. Germline CDR1 and CDR2: LNHNV and YYDKDF (reference sequence). V dropped 2 bases and J dropped 0 bases, with 11 bases sitting between them. CDR3 nucleotides: TGTGCCACCAGCAGACGACAGGACTATAGCAATCAGCCCCAGCATTTT. Protein product: CATSRRQDYSNQPQHF.

The rearrangement links TRBV12-5 to TRBJ1-5; 9 bases are shared with TRBD1. V lost 1 base and J lost 9; bases outside the gene matches: 7. CDR3 size: 15 residues. Germline V gene data show CDR1 as LGHNT and CDR2 as FRNRAP. The CDR3 is CASGLETGGALPQHF. The CDR3 DNA reads TGTGCTAGTGGTTTGGAGACAGGGGGTGCTCTGCCCCAGCATTTT.

The J gene is TRBJ1-2, the V gene TRBV11-2; unclear D gene. Germline V CDR1 and CDR2: SGHAT, FQNNGV. V lost 5 bases and J lost 3, with 19 bases in between. The CDR3 loop spans 16 amino acids. The DNA for the CDR3 is TGTGCCAGCAGCCCCCGGTTGGGAGGCAACCACTATGGCTACACCTTC. It yields the protein CASSPRLGGNHYGYTF. The variable domain in full, completed from reference TRBV11-2 and TRBJ1-2, reads EAGVAQSPRYKIIEKRQSVAFWCNPISGHATLYWYQQILGQGPKLLIQFQNNGVVDDSQLPKDRFSAERLKGVDSTLKIQPAKLEDSAVYLCASSPRLGGNHYGYTFGSGTRLTVV.

CDR3: CASRLGENQPQHF. The CDR3 DNA reads TGTGCCAGCCGTCTCGGTGAAAATCAGCCCCAGCATTTT. This chain joins TRBV28 and TRBJ1-5; D gene unclear. The V gene's germline CDR1 is MDHEN and CDR2 SYDVKM. V gave up 8 bases and J gave up 4 bases, with 12 bases separating them. This CDR3 has 13 amino acids.

The chain combines TRBV9 with TRBJ1-4; perhaps TRBD1 as D (6 bases). CDR1 is SGDLS, CDR2 YYNGEE, per germline. Trimming shortened V by 1 base and J by 7 bases, and 14 bases separated the two germline ends. The CDR3 covers 15 residues. CDR3 amino acids: CASSVFPGEGEKLFF. CDR3 nucleotide sequence: TGTGCCAGCAGCGTATTCCCAGGGGAGGGTGAAAAACTGTTTTTT.

V gene TRBV6-6 combines with J gene TRBJ2-2; D is unresolved. The CDR3 consists of 14 residues. Germline V gene data show CDR1 as MNHNY and CDR2 as SVGAGI (reference sequence). Trimming pared 2 bases from V and 4 bases from J, leaving 8 bases between. DNA for the CDR3: TGTGCCAGCAGTTACGTTCCGGGCACCGGGGAGCTGTTTTTT. Its translation: CASSYVPGTGELFF.

The V gene is TRBV4-1, the J gene TRBJ1-2; tentatively, D is TRBD1 (5 bases). The V gene lost 0 bases and the J gene lost 8 bases, with 19 bases spanning the gap. Germline V gene sequence: CDR1 MGHRA, CDR2 YSYEKL. The CDR3 totals 16 residues. CDR3: CASSQEGPGQEGGYTF. CDR3 DNA: TGCGCCAGCAGCCAAGAAGGGCCAGGCCAGGAGGGGGGCTACACCTTC.

The chain carries TRBV15 and TRBJ2-3; D is unclear. The CDR3 consists of 14 residues. Germline values: CDR1 LNHNV, CDR2 YYDKDF (reference sequence). The germline V and J ends were trimmed by 0 bases and 2 bases, with 6 bases remaining between them. CDR3: CATSRDPLTDTQYF. CDR3 nucleotides: TGTGCCACCAGCAGAGATCCTCTCACAGATACGCAGTATTTT. Based on the CDR3 plus reference TRBV15 and TRBJ2-3, the full variable domain is DAMVIQNPRYQVTQFGKPVTLSCSQTLNHNVMYWYQQKSSQAPKLLFHYYDKDFNNEADTPDNFQSRRPNTSFCFLDIRSPGLGDTAMYLCATSRDPLTDTQYFGPGTRLTVL.

This rearrangement joins TRBV6-5 to TRBJ1-2, with TRBD1 matching 9 bases. Trimming cost V 6 bases and J 8 bases; bases outside gene matches: 10. The length of the CDR3 is 14 residues. The germline V gene has CDR1 MNHEY and CDR2 SVGAGI. The CDR3 region is CASRKTGGGEGYTF. As DNA, the CDR3 is TGTGCCAGCAGGAAAACAGGGGGCGGAGAGGGCTACACCTTC.

A few counts support this clone. CDR3 residues: CASRGQGSAEAFF. The CDR3 DNA reads as TGTGCCAGCAGGGGACAGGGTAGCGCTGAAGCTTTCTTT. The chain joins TRBV21-1 to TRBJ1-1; the listed D gene, TRBD1, was not tested against the DNA. TRBV21-1 is termed a pseudogene. The CDR3 extends over 13 amino acids.

The chain has TRBV7-9 and TRBJ2-7, with 8 bases lining up with TRBD1. The CDR3 runs to 15 residues. Germline V gene lookup returns CDR1 SEHNR and CDR2 FQNEAQ (reference sequence). J gave up 2 bases and V 4 bases, and 7 bases lay outside the gene matches. This CDR3 is CASSSRDRPPYEQYF. The CDR3 region has the DNA TGTGCCAGCAGCTCCCGGGACAGGCCCCCCTACGAGCAGTACTTC.

CDR3 DNA sequence: TGTGCCAGCAGCAACTGGACGGCTGGCCTTCAGTACTTC. This translates into CASSNWTAGLQYF. V usage is TRBV14 and J usage is TRBJ2-4; D is unclear. The CDR3 length is 13 residues. Germline V gene sequence: CDR1 SGHDN, CDR2 FVKESK. Trimming stripped 5 bases from V and 11 bases from J, with 16 bases between.

This chain joins TRBV2 and TRBJ2-1; 9 bases map to TRBD2. The CDR3 extends over 15 amino acids. CDR1 SNHLY and CDR2 FYNNEI come from the germline V gene. V was pared by 7 bases and J by 3 bases, with 7 bases of the junction left unmatched. As DNA, the CDR3 is TGTGCCAGCACCGACGGGCGGGGGGGCTACAATGAGCAGTTCTTC. It specifies CASTDGRGGYNEQFF.

The CDR3 here is CASSTGSRYGYTF. The CDR3 nucleotides are TGTGCCAGCTCGACAGGGTCGAGATATGGCTACACCTTC. The gene calls are TRBV5-4 and TRBJ1-2, with 7 bases that match TRBD1. Germline V gives CDR1 SGHNT, CDR2 YYREEE (reference sequence). With 7 bases clipped from V and 5 bases from J, the junction kept 8 bases outside the gene matches. The CDR3 length is 13 residues.

The rearrangement joins TRBV6-1 to TRBJ1-2; 9 bases align to TRBD1. This CDR3 contains 14 residues. With V trimmed by 0 bases and J by 7 bases, 3 bases remained unmatched. Germline-derived CDR1 and CDR2 are MNHNS and SASEGT. CDR3 DNA sequence: TGTGCCAGCAGTGAAGCGAGGACAGGGGCTGGCTACACCTTC. Translating it yields CASSEARTGAGYTF.

The chain links TRBV6-1 to TRBJ1-3; TRBD1 is a possible D gene (5 bases). The V end lost 2 bases, the J end lost 4 bases, and 9 bases lay between the germline ends. There are 14 residues in the CDR3. The germline V gene encodes CDR1 MNHNS and CDR2 SASEGT. The CDR3 coding sequence is TGTGCCAGCAGTGAACAGGGAGGAGGAAACACCATATATTTT. The encoded protein is CASSEQGGGNTIYF.

This chain connects TRBV19 to TRBJ1-2; 7 positions agree with TRBD1. Germline V CDR1 and CDR2: LNHDA, SQIVND (reference sequence). Trimming took 9 bases from V and 0 from J; bases not matched to a gene: 4. The CDR3 consists of 13 residues. The CDR3 sequence is CASGQVSNYGYTF. CDR3 nucleotides: TGTGCCAGCGGACAGGTATCTAACTATGGCTACACCTTC.